These T cell receptor beta chains were read from a single sample in a study of T cell responses to AZD1222 COVID-19 vaccine. Clones were read by immunoSEQ multiplex PCR, and TCRdb kept only the in-frame ones, dropping some. The sample shows fewer than 85,000 clones, 89% of them seen only once. The sample consisted of peripheral blood, taken 28 days after the second AZD1222 dose. Receptor source: an adult who received the AZD1222 COVID-19 vaccine. Each CDR3 is given with its conserved first and last residue. Each record gives: V gene, clone size, J gene, D gene, CDR3 length, CDR3 DNA, CDR3 protein. D genes are given only for firm matches. Size is omitted from some rows. Given values are once, few, many or a class for expanded clones.

>TRBV5-5|NA|TRBJ2-1|TRBD2|15
TGTGCCAGCAGCTTAGGGACGGGAGGCCACAATGAGCAGTTCTTC
CASSLGTGGHNEQFF
>TRBV29-1|NA|TRBJ2-2|TRBD2|14
TGCAGCGTTTCTACCCTAGCGGGAGCCGGGGAGCTGTTTTTT
CSVSTLAGAGELFF
>TRBV6-5|NA|TRBJ1-5|TRBD1|14
TGTGCCAGCAGCCTAGACAGGGCAAATCAGCCCCAGCATTTT
CASSLDRANQPQHF
>TRBV30|NA|TRBJ2-1|TRBD1|17
TGTGCCTGGAGACAAAACGAGGGACAGTCCCTATGGAATGAGCAGTTCTTC
CAWRQNEGQSLWNEQFF
>TRBV7-9|NA|TRBJ1-3|NA|17
TGTGCCAGCAGCTTGTTTTTGACAGGACCCTCTGGAAACACCATATATTTT
CASSLFLTGPSGNTIYF
>TRBV21-1|NA|TRBJ2-1|NA|18
TGTGCCAGCAGCAACCGGGACTCCGAAATGAGCTCCTACAATGAGCAGTTCTTC
CASSNRDSEMSSYNEQFF
>TRBV4-1|NA|TRBJ1-2|TRBD1|14
TGCGCCAGCAGCCAACGGACAGGGACCTATGGCTACACCTTC
CASSQRTGTYGYTF
>TRBV2|NA|TRBJ1-1|NA|10
TGTGCCAGCAGCCGATTAGAAGCTTTCTTT
CASSRLEAFF
>TRBV12-3/TRBV12-4|NA|TRBJ2-2|NA|13
TGTGCCAGCAGCCTTACGTTGACCGGGGAGCTGTTTTTT
CASSLTLTGELFF
>TRBV4-3|NA|TRBJ1-5|NA|15
TGCGCCAGCAGCCAAGGGTGGGAAATCGATCAGCCCCAGCATTTT
CASSQGWEIDQPQHF
>TRBV7-8|NA|TRBJ1-1|NA|15
TGTGCCAGCAGCTTAAGGTCATGGATGAACACTGAAGCTTTCTTT
CASSLRSWMNTEAFF
>TRBV11-2|NA|TRBJ2-5|NA|15
TGTGCCAGCAGCTTAGAGGGGGGGCGCTGGGAGACCCAGTACTTC
CASSLEGGRWETQYF
>TRBV5-4|NA|TRBJ1-2|NA|14
TGTGCCAGCAGCTTGGACGTACAAAACTATGGCTACACCTTC
CASSLDVQNYGYTF
>TRBV5-4|NA|TRBJ2-3|NA|17
TGTGCCAGCAGCTTGGGGACTACGGAAGTATCCACAGATACGCAGTATTTT
CASSLGTTEVSTDTQYF
>TRBV5-1|NA|TRBJ2-3|NA|16
TGCGCCAGCAGCTTGGGGCGGGACAAATACACAGATACGCAGTATTTT
CASSLGRDKYTDTQYF
>TRBV18|once|TRBJ1-6|NA|13
TGTGCCAGCTCACCAAAGTATAATTCACCCCTCCACTTT
CASSPKYNSPLHF
>TRBV11-1|NA|TRBJ2-2|NA|14
TGTGCCACCGGTGTAGGGGGATGGACCGGGGAGCTGTTTTTT
CATGVGGWTGELFF
>TRBV7-9|once|TRBJ2-1|NA|13
TGTGCCAGCAGCTCCATACCCTTTAATGAGCAGTTCTTC
CASSSIPFNEQFF
>TRBV9|NA|TRBJ1-3|NA|13
TGTGCCAGCAGCCCGGGACGGGGAAACACCATATATTTT
CASSPGRGNTIYF
>TRBV7-9|NA|TRBJ2-1|NA|14
TGTGCCAGCAGCTCAAGGGACGGCTACAATGAGCAGTTCTTC
CASSSRDGYNEQFF
>TRBV21-1|NA|TRBJ1-5|NA|16
TGTGCCAGCAGCAAGGAGGCAGGGGGTAACAATCAGCCCCAGCATTTT
CASSKEAGGNNQPQHF
>TRBV3-1/TRBV3-2|NA|TRBJ1-2|NA|14
TGTGCCAGCAGCCAAGATGAAAGGTCCTATGGCTACACCTTC
CASSQDERSYGYTF
>TRBV5-1|NA|TRBJ2-3|NA|13
TGCGCCAGCAGCTTGGGAGGGGGTAATACGCAGTATTTT
CASSLGGGNTQYF
>TRBV5-1|NA|TRBJ2-1|TRBD1|14
TGCGCCAGCAGCTTAAGGACAGGGGTCGATGAGCAGTTCTTC
CASSLRTGVDEQFF
>TRBV3-1/TRBV3-2|NA|TRBJ1-3|NA|16
TGTGCCAGCAGCCAAGGCCGGGGGCTGTCTGGAAACACCATATATTTT
CASSQGRGLSGNTIYF
>TRBV11-3|NA|TRBJ2-6|NA|16
TGTGCCAGCAGCTTAGGGGTGGGCTCTGGGGCCAACGTCCTGACTTTC
CASSLGVGSGANVLTF
>TRBV6-5|NA|TRBJ1-2|NA|10
TGTGCCAGCAAGGGTGGTGGCTACACCTTC
CASKGGGYTF
>TRBV7-9|once|TRBJ1-2|NA|13
TGTGCCAGCAGCTCAGGACCGACCTATGGCTACACCTTC
CASSSGPTYGYTF
>TRBV19|few|TRBJ1-5|TRBD1|17
TGTGCCAGTAGTATAGCTAAGGGACAGCCGAGCAATCAGCCCCAGCATTTT
CASSIAKGQPSNQPQHF
>TRBV12-3/TRBV12-4|NA|TRBJ2-2|NA|12
TGTGCCAGCAGTTTAGGGACCGGGGAGCTGTTTTTT
CASSLGTGELFF
>TRBV14|NA|TRBJ1-2|NA|15
TGTGCCAGCAGCCAAGACGCCAGGACAATCTATGGCTACACCTTC
CASSQDARTIYGYTF
>TRBV23-1|NA|TRBJ2-7|TRBD1|17
TGCGCCAGCAGTCTGAGGGTTAACAGGGGGCGCGTCTACGAGCAGTACTTC
CASSLRVNRGRVYEQYF
>TRBV28|NA|TRBJ2-7|TRBD1|14
TGTGCCAGCAGTGGGGGACAGGGGTTCAACGAGCAGTACTTC
CASSGGQGFNEQYF
>TRBV14|few|TRBJ2-5|NA|16
TGTGCCAGCAGCCAAGAATTTCCTAGTTTTGGAGAGACCCAGTACTTC
CASSQEFPSFGETQYF
>TRBV6-5|NA|TRBJ1-2|NA|12
TGTGCCAGCAGTATGGCAGGCTATGGCTACACCTTC
CASSMAGYGYTF
>TRBV4-3|NA|TRBJ2-7|TRBD1|15
TGCGCCAGCAGCCAAGGTCCAGGGGGCGCGTACGAGCAGTACTTC
CASSQGPGGAYEQYF
>TRBV5-1|NA|TRBJ2-3|TRBD2|20
TGCGCCAGCAGCTTGGCCGGAAGGCTAGCGGGGGCCAATGGCGCAGATACGCAGTATTTT
CASSLAGRLAGANGADTQYF
>TRBV7-7|NA|TRBJ2-5|NA|16
TGTGCCAGCAGCGACGTTCACGGGCGTAGACAAGAGACCCAGTACTTC
CASSDVHGRRQETQYF
>TRBV6-1|NA|TRBJ2-7|NA|18
TGTGCCAGCAGTGAAGACCTCCCGGGCCGGGGCGGTGCCTACGAGCAGTACTTC
CASSEDLPGRGGAYEQYF
>TRBV12-3/TRBV12-4|NA|TRBJ1-5|NA|13
TGTGCCAGCAGTTTGGGGTCGGGGGCAGGGCAGCATTTT
CASSLGSGAGQHF
>TRBV21-1|NA|TRBJ2-1|NA|13
TGTGCCAGCAGCAAATATGACCACAATGAGCAGTTCTTC
CASSKYDHNEQFF
>TRBV27|few|TRBJ2-3|NA|14
TGTGCCAGCTCCGATACCTGGGGCACAGATACGCAGTATTTT
CASSDTWGTDTQYF
>TRBV19|NA|TRBJ1-3|NA|16
TGTGCCAGTAGTACCACCGGAGCGGCCTCTGGAAACACCATATATTTT
CASSTTGAASGNTIYF
>TRBV11-2|few|TRBJ2-7|NA|14
TGTGCCAGCAGCCACCTTCCGATCACCTACGAGCAGTACTTC
CASSHLPITYEQYF
>TRBV2|NA|TRBJ2-3|NA|12
TGTGCCAGCAGGGGCTCACAGATTACGCAGTATTTT
CASRGSQITQYF
>TRBV29-1|NA|TRBJ1-4|NA|15
TGCAGCGTTGGTAATTCAGGGACGGCCAATGAAAAACTGTTTTTT
CSVGNSGTANEKLFF
>TRBV3-1/TRBV3-2|NA|TRBJ1-6|NA|18
TGTGCCAGCAGCCAAAAGAATGACAGGACCGAGCGAGGATCACCCCTCCACTTT
CASSQKNDRTERGSPLHF
>TRBV7-6|NA|TRBJ2-7|NA|14
TGTGCCAGCAGCTTAACCGACTTGGGTTACGAGCAGTACTTC
CASSLTDLGYEQYF
>TRBV28|NA|TRBJ1-5|NA|14
TGTGCCAGCAGTTTAGGGCAGTACAATCAGCCCCAGCATTTT
CASSLGQYNQPQHF
>TRBV19|NA|TRBJ1-5|NA|13
TGTGCCAGTAGTATAGACGTGGGCCAGCCCCAGCATTTT
CASSIDVGQPQHF
>TRBV7-2|NA|TRBJ2-1|TRBD2|15
TGTGCCAGCAGCTCCCCCGGGAGGGTGAACAATGAGCAGTTCTTC
CASSSPGRVNNEQFF
>TRBV29-1|NA|TRBJ2-3|NA|11
TGCAGCGTTGAAAAGGGGGATACGCAGTATTTT
CSVEKGDTQYF
>TRBV2|NA|TRBJ2-6|TRBD1|15
TGTGCCAGCAGTAGCGACAGGGGAGGGGCCAACGTCCTGACTTTC
CASSSDRGGANVLTF
>TRBV14|once|TRBJ2-5|NA|14
TGTGCCAGCAGCCCTAGGCCGGGATCGGAGACCCAGTACTTC
CASSPRPGSETQYF
>TRBV6-2/TRBV6-3|once|TRBJ2-1|NA|11
TGTGCCAGCAGTGGGGGTCATGAGCAGTTCTTC
CASSGGHEQFF